The rows below give T cell receptor beta chains drawn from one sample of a study of neoadjuvant anti-PD-1 for oral cavity cancer. TCRdb keeps only in-frame clones here, not all; method: immunoSEQ multiplex PCR. Altogether approximately 43,000 clones are present, 65% to 85% being singletons, with the ten largest covering 4% to 5.5%. This material consisted of PBMCs, taken after nivolumab (anti-PD-1) treatment. The origin of the receptors is a person aged 40 to 85 with oral cavity squamous cell carcinoma. The CDR3 runs from the conserved cysteine through the conserved F or W. D genes are given only for firm matches. Size is omitted from some rows. Given values are once, few, many or a class for expanded clones.

CDR3aa	CDR3nt	d_gene	abundance	v_gene	j_gene
CASSLIQASSYNEQFF	TGCGCCAGCAGCTTAATACAGGCCAGCTCCTACAATGAGCAGTTCTTC	NA	NA	TRBV5-1	TRBJ2-1
CASSLDLAGGSRDTQYF	TGTGCCAGCAGCTTGGACCTAGCGGGGGGTTCCCGGGATACGCAGTATTTT	TRBD2	once	TRBV5-4	TRBJ2-3
CAISESIAGGPEQYF	TGTGCCATCAGTGAGTCAATTGCGGGGGGTCCCGAGCAGTACTTC	TRBD2	NA	TRBV10-3	TRBJ2-7
CASSPGTSGGARETQYF	TGTGCCAGCAGTCCCGGGACTAGCGGGGGGGCGAGAGAGACCCAGTACTTC	TRBD2	NA	TRBV5-4	TRBJ2-5
CASSFLGDQPQHF	TGCGCCAGCAGCTTCTTGGGGGATCAGCCCCAGCATTTT	NA	NA	TRBV5-1	TRBJ1-5
CASREPDTRSYEQYF	TGTGCCAGCAGGGAGCCGGACACTCGCTCCTACGAGCAGTACTTC	NA	NA	TRBV21-1	TRBJ2-7
CASSLAAPSYEQYF	TGTGCCAGCAGTTTAGCGGCCCCCTCCTACGAGCAGTACTTC	NA	NA	TRBV6-5	TRBJ2-7
CASSLELGYQETQYF	TGTGCCAGCAGCTTAGAACTTGGGTACCAAGAGACCCAGTACTTC	NA	NA	TRBV7-8	TRBJ2-5
CASSPRTGSYEQFF	TGTGCCAGCAGCCCAAGGACAGGGAGCTATGAGCAGTTCTTC	TRBD1	NA	TRBV11-3	TRBJ2-1
CASSSSEAEKRYF	TGTGCCAGCAGTTCCTCCGAGGCCGAAAAGAGGTACTTC	NA	NA	TRBV2	TRBJ2-7
CASSLGRRGGGELFF	TGTGCCAGCAGCTTAGGGAGGAGAGGAGGCGGGGAGCTGTTTTTT	NA	NA	TRBV7-8	TRBJ2-2
CASRGAGLSNQPQHF	TGTGCCAGCCGGGGAGCAGGACTCAGCAATCAGCCCCAGCATTTT	NA	NA	TRBV2	TRBJ1-5